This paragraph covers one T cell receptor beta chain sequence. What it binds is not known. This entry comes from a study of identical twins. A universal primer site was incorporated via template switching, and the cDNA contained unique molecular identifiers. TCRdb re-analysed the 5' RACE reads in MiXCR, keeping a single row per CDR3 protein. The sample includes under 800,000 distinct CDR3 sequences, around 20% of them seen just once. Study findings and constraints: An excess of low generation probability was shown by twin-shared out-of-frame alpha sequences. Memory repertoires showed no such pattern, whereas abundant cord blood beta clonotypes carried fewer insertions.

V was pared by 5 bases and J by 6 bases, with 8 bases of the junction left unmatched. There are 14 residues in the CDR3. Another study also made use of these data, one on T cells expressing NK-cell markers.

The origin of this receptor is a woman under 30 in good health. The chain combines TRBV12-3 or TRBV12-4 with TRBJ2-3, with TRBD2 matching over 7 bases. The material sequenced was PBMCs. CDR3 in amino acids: CASSRLAVGDTQYF. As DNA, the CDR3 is TGTGCCAGCAGTAGACTAGCAGTGGGGGATACGCAGTATTTT.